This paragraph reports one T cell receptor (beta chain). This entry comes from a study of OX40 agonist ivuxolimab in advanced cancers. Germline loops: CDR1 SGDLS, CDR2 YYNGEE. The CDR3 has 17 amino acids. The trim removed 2 bases at V and 5 bases at J, leaving 7 bases unmatched. Clones were read by immunoSEQ multiplex PCR, and TCRdb kept only the in-frame ones, dropping some. The sample records over 95,000 clones, roughly nine tenths being singletons. Source: CD4+ or CD8+ T cells sorted from blood, taken in a trial of the OX40 agonist ivuxolimab. The chain couples TRBV9 to TRBJ2-2; TRBD1 matches 12 bases. This receptor was taken from an adult with an advanced solid tumor such as melanoma, head and neck, liver or kidney cancer. CDR3 amino acids: CASSVSPGQGATGELFF. CDR3 DNA: TGTGCCAGCAGCGTCAGTCCGGGACAGGGGGCTACCGGGGAGCTGTTTTTT.